This is a list of T cell receptor beta chains from one sample in a study of blood T cells in healthy people across ages. TCRdb reprocessed the 5' RACE reads via MiXCR and lists one record per CDR3 protein. Among approximately 810,000 distinct CDR3 sequences listed, 25% to 30% were seen once. The material sequenced was blood. These receptors came from a woman of 80 years or more in good health. Each CDR3 is given with its conserved first and last residue. Each record gives: V gene, clone size, J gene, D gene, CDR3 DNA, CDR3 protein. The D gene is left open where the match is weak. A clone size is listed for some rows: how often the clone was seen (once, few, many), or a class if it is expanded.

TRBV20-1	many	TRBJ2-7	TRBD2	TGCAGTGCTAGCCCGGGACTAGTTTATTACGAGCAGTACTTC	CSASPGLVYYEQYF
TRBV5-1	.	TRBJ2-5	TRBD2	TGCGCCAGCAGTCTAAGTACTAGCGGAACGGAGACCCAGTACTTC	CASSLSTSGTETQYF
TRBV12-3/TRBV12-4	many	TRBJ1-1	.	TGTGCCAGCAGTTCAACAGGGATTTGGGCTGAAGCTTTCTTT	CASSSTGIWAEAFF
TRBV20-1	few	TRBJ2-5	TRBD1	TGCAGTGCTCGTGGGGACAGGGCGCTGAAAGAGACCCAGTACTTC	CSARGDRALKETQYF
TRBV7-2	few	TRBJ2-7	TRBD1	TGTGCCAGCAGCCCAGGACAGGTCTCCGAGCAGTACTTC	CASSPGQVSEQYF
TRBV6-2/TRBV6-3	many	TRBJ2-4	.	TGTGCCAGCAGTTCTCAAACCAGGGGTTCCGGGACCAAAAACATTCAGTACTTC	CASSSQTRGSGTKNIQYF
TRBV2	few	TRBJ2-5	TRBD2	TGTGCCAGCAGAAAGGGGCTAGCGGTGGTAGAGACCCAGTACTTC	CASRKGLAVVETQYF
TRBV6-2/TRBV6-3	.	TRBJ1-5	.	TGTGCCAGCAGTTACTCGTCGTTCGGGGGCTCAGGCAATCAGCCCCAGCATTTT	CASSYSSFGGSGNQPQHF
TRBV19	few	TRBJ2-5	.	TGTGCCAGTAGTGCATGGGCAGGGCATGAGACCCAGTACTTC	CASSAWAGHETQYF
TRBV7-2	.	TRBJ1-2	.	TGTGCCAGCAGCTTAGGGCCTCCCGGCTACACCTTC	CASSLGPPGYTF
TRBV12-3/TRBV12-4	many	TRBJ1-2	.	TGTGCCAGCCTGCTCAGGGGCCATGAGGAATATGGCTACACCTTC	CASLLRGHEEYGYTF
TRBV2	few	TRBJ1-4	.	TGTGCCAGCAGTCTTTTGCAGGCCCTCCCAACTAATGAAAAACTGTTTTTT	CASSLLQALPTNEKLFF
TRBV18	many	TRBJ2-4	.	TGTGCCAGCTCACCTCAACTAGCCAAAAACATTCAGTACTTC	CASSPQLAKNIQYF
TRBV10-2	many	TRBJ2-2	.	TGCGCCAGCACCAGGGGAACCGGGGAGCTGTTTTTT	CASTRGTGELFF
TRBV6-5	.	TRBJ2-7	TRBD1	TGTGCCAGCAGCAACGCCCCGGGACAGGGGGCCGACGAGCAGTACTTC	CASSNAPGQGADEQYF
TRBV28	.	TRBJ1-6	.	TGTGCCAGCAGTTTATTCTCACCGAATAATTCACCCCTCCACTTT	CASSLFSPNNSPLHF
TRBV3-1	.	TRBJ1-1	.	TGTGCCAGCAGCCAATATTACTTGAACACTGAAGCTTTCTTT	CASSQYYLNTEAFF
TRBV28	many	TRBJ2-1	TRBD2	TGTGCCAGCAGTAAGAGCGGGGGGAAGAACAATGAGCAGTTCTTC	CASSKSGGKNNEQFF
TRBV28	.	TRBJ1-2	.	TGTGCCAGCAGTGGGGGCGGCTACACCTTC	CASSGGGYTF
TRBV5-1	many	TRBJ2-6	TRBD1	TGCGCCAGCAGCTCGGAACAGGGGGCTGGGGCCAACGTCCTGACTTTC	CASSSEQGAGANVLTF
TRBV20-1	few	TRBJ2-3	TRBD2	TGCAGTGCTAGCGGGGGGGCCTGGACAGATACGCAGTATTTT	CSASGGAWTDTQYF
TRBV6-5	many	TRBJ1-2	.	TGTGCCAGCAGTTACGGGCGGGGGGCGGGCTATGGCTACACCTTC	CASSYGRGAGYGYTF
TRBV7-2	many	TRBJ1-1	TRBD1	TGTGCCAGCAGCTTAATCGAGGGGGCAAGAACTGAAGCTTTCTTT	CASSLIEGARTEAFF
TRBV5-1	many	TRBJ2-7	TRBD2	TGCGCCAGCAGCGGAACCGGGACTAGCCACTACGAGCAGTACTTC	CASSGTGTSHYEQYF
TRBV5-6	many	TRBJ2-5	TRBD2	TGTGCCAGCAGCTTTGCACTAGCGGGGGGAGAGACCCAGTACTTC	CASSFALAGGETQYF
TRBV6-2/TRBV6-3	.	TRBJ1-2	TRBD1	TGTGCCAGCAGCACCGGGACAGGCAACCATGGCTACACCTTC	CASSTGTGNHGYTF
TRBV20-1	.	TRBJ2-3	TRBD2	TGCAGTGCCCCAGAGCGGGGCCATACGCAGTATTTT	CSAPERGHTQYF
TRBV3-1	many	TRBJ1-2	.	TGTGCCAGCAGTCAAGGTGGCTATGGCTACACCTTC	CASSQGGYGYTF
TRBV7-2	.	TRBJ2-1	.	TGTGCCAGCATCCAGAGCCCGAGGGGTTGGGATGAGCAGTTCTTC	CASIQSPRGWDEQFF
TRBV14	few	TRBJ2-2	.	TGTGCCAGCAGCCCCACACGTCCCGGGGAGCTGTTTTTT	CASSPTRPGELFF
TRBV5-1	.	TRBJ2-7	.	TGCGCCAGCAGCGCCGGAACTCCACTCGCCGAGCAGTACTTC	CASSAGTPLAEQYF
TRBV10-3	.	TRBJ1-5	.	.	CAISPSYWGQGNQPHHF
TRBV5-1	few	TRBJ2-6	.	TGCGCCAGCAGCTTGGAGGCAGGCGGCTCTGGGGCCAACGTCCGGACTTTC	CASSLEAGGSGANVRTF
TRBV13	many	TRBJ2-5	.	TGTGCCAGCAGCTACAGACAGCAAGAGACCCAGTACTTC	CASSYRQQETQYF
TRBV6-5	many	TRBJ1-6	.	TGTGCCAGCAGTTACTCTCCACCCACACCCCTCCACTTT	CASSYSPPTPLHF
TRBV6-1	.	TRBJ1-6	TRBD1	TGTGCCAGCGTCGGGACAGTTAATAATTCACCCCTCCACTTT	CASVGTVNNSPLHF
TRBV7-7	.	TRBJ2-3	.	TGTGCCAGCAGCTTAGGAATTGGGGGAGTAGATACGCAGTATTTT	CASSLGIGGVDTQYF
TRBV19	few	TRBJ2-7	.	TGTGCCAGTAGTATAGGCGGAGCCTCCTACGAGCAGTACTTC	CASSIGGASYEQYF
TRBV30	many	TRBJ2-5	.	TGTGCCTGGAGTTCCTTGGGGGAGACCCAGTACTTC	CAWSSLGETQYF